This T cell receptor beta chain was documented in a study of T cells in Graves' hyperthyroidism and ophthalmopathy. Findings and caveats of the study: Blood also showed most of the thyroid clonotypes that were expanded above 0.001.

V dropped 6 bases and J dropped 7 bases, with 22 bases sitting between them. Germline loops: CDR1 LGHDT, CDR2 YNNKEL (reference sequence). CDR3 length: 17 residues. This clonotype was seen ten or more times. The antigen remains undetermined. Amplification of TCR beta CDR3 regions used RNA as the template. RT-PCR in the first round (using the HTBI primer set) targeted the TCR CDR3. TCRdb independently ran MiXCR on the multiplex PCR reads; one entry per CDR3 protein. Of around 350,000 distinct CDR3 sequences listed, about 15% are singletons. Each person with ophthalmopathy scored at least 3 on the Clinical Activity Score, reached NOSPECS grade 4 or higher, and had been ill under 3 months. Diagnostic assessment was based on clinical symptoms, serum thyroxine and TRAb, thyroid ultrasound and orbital computed tomography.

The chain has TRBV3-1 and TRBJ1-6, with D possibly being TRBD1 (5 bases). Sequenced input: blood. The sequence came from a woman aged 25 to 45 with Graves' ophthalmopathy. The CDR3 nucleotides read TGTGCCAGCAGAGAGCCAGGTGCGGGACGGACGAATTCACCCCTCCACTTT. The encoded protein is CASREPGAGRTNSPLHF. Variable domain in full (rest from reference TRBV3-1 and TRBJ1-6): DTAVSQTPKYLVTQMGNDKSIKCEQNLGHDTMYWYKQDSKKFLKIMFSYNNKELIINETVPNRFSPKSPDKAHLNLHINSLELGDSAVYFCASREPGAGRTNSPLHFGNGTRLTVT.